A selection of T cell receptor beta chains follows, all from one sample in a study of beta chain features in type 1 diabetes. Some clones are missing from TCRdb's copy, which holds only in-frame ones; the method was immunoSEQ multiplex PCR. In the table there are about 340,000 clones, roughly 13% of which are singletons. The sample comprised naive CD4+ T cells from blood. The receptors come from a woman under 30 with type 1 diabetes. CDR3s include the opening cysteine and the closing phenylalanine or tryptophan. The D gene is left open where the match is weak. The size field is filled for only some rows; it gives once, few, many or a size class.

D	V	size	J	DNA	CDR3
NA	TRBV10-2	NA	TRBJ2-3	TGCGCCAGCAGACCAGCGGGCACAGATACGCAGTATTTT	CASRPAGTDTQYF
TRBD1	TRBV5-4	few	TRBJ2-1	TGTGCCAGCAGAACAGGGGGCACCTACAATGAGCAGTTCTTC	CASRTGGTYNEQFF
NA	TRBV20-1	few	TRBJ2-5	TGCAGTGCTAGCCGCCAAGAGACCCAGTACTTC	CSASRQETQYF
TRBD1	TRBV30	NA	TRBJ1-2	TGTGCCTGGACCGGGACAGGGGCTTCGGGGGGCTACACCTTC	CAWTGTGASGGYTF
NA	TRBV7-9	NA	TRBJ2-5	TGTGCCAGCAGCTACACCCAAGAGACCCAGTACTTC	CASSYTQETQYF
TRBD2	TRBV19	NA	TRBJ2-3	TGTGCCAGTAGGGGCGGGAGGGCCTTAAGCACAGATACGCAGTATTTT	CASRGGRALSTDTQYF
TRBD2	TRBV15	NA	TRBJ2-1	TGTGCCACCAGCAGAAAGGGCCCGCCAAGCGGGAGGGCCGGTAATGAGCAGTTCTTC	CATSRKGPPSGRAGNEQFF
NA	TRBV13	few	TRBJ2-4	TGTGCCAGCAGGCCCAGGGGCAATCCCAAAAACATTCAGTACTTC	CASRPRGNPKNIQYF
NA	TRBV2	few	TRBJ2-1	TGTGCCAGCAGTGAAGGGGGAGCGGCAACCTACAATGAGCAGTTCTTC	CASSEGGAATYNEQFF
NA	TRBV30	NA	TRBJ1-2	TGTGCCTGGAGTGTAAAGAGTGAGGGCTACACCTTC	CAWSVKSEGYTF
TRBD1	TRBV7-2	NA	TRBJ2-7	TGTGCCAGCAGCTGGCGACAGGGCCACGGTGAGCAGTACTTC	CASSWRQGHGEQYF
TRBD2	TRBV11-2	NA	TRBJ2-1	TGTGCCAGCACCTGGACCGGGAGGGCTGGTAATGAGCAGTTCTTC	CASTWTGRAGNEQFF
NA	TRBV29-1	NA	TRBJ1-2	TGCAGCGTTGAAGAGGGGAGTTTCTATGGCTACACCTTC	CSVEEGSFYGYTF
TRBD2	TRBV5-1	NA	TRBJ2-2	TGCGCCAGCAGCCTTCTAGCGGCCAGGGCCGGGGAGCTGTTTTTT	CASSLLAARAGELFF
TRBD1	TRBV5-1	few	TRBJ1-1	TGCGCCAGCAGCCCACAGGGGATGAGGAACACTGAAGCTTTCTTT	CASSPQGMRNTEAFF
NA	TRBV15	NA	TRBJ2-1	TGTGCCACCAGCAGCCCCGGGCCAGCGGAATATGAGCAGTTCTTC	CATSSPGPAEYEQFF
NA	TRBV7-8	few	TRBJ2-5	TGTGCCAGCAGCTTAGTCGGACTCGGGGAGACCCAGTACTTC	CASSLVGLGETQYF
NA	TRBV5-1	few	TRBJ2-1	TGCGCCAGCAGCTTGCGGCTAGCCGTCGTCCAGCAGTTCTTC	CASSLRLAVVQQFF
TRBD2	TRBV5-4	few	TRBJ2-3	TGTGCCAGCAGCTTGGCGGCTAGCGGGCTAGATACGCAGTATTTT	CASSLAASGLDTQYF
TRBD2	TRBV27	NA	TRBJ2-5	TGTGCCAGCAGTTCCCTAGCGGGCTGGGAAGAGACCCAGTACTTC	CASSSLAGWEETQYF
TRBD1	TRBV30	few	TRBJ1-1	TGTGCCTGGAGTGCTGTCAGGGGGCGGCCTATGAACACTGAAGCTTTCTTT	CAWSAVRGRPMNTEAFF
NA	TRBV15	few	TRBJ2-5	TGTGCCACCAGGGTATCAGGGCCCCAAGAGACCCAGTACTTC	CATRVSGPQETQYF
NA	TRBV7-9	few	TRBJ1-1	TGTGCCAGCAGCTTAGGAGAGAACACTGAAGCTTTCTTT	CASSLGENTEAFF
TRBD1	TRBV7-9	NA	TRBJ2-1	TGTGCCAGCAGCTTAGGGCACGCAGGGGGCGATGAGCAGTTCTTC	CASSLGHAGGDEQFF
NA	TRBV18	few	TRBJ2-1	TGTGCCAGCTCACCTGGGAGCACCTACAATGAGCAGTTCTTC	CASSPGSTYNEQFF
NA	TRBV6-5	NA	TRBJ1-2	TGTGCCAGCACCAAATATGGCTACACCTTC	CASTKYGYTF
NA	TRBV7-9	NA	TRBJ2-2	TGTGCCAGCAGCTTATTTTCAGGGATCCTCACCGGGGAGCTGTTTTTT	CASSLFSGILTGELFF
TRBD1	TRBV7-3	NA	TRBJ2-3	TGTGCCAGCAGCTTACACAGGGGGCTGGCAGATACGCAGTATTTT	CASSLHRGLADTQYF
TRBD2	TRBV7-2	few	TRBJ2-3	TGTGCCAGCAGCTTAGGGGGGGGTACGCAGTATTTT	CASSLGGGTQYF
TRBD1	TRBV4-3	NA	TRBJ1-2	TGCGCCAGCAGCCGTGGGGACAGAGATGGGGATGGCTACACCTTC	CASSRGDRDGDGYTF
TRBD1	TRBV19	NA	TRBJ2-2	TGTGCCAGTAGTATTTTGGACAGGGATTCCGGGGAGCTGTTTTTT	CASSILDRDSGELFF
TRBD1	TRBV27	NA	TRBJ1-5	TGTGCCAGCAGTTTACGGGGACAGGGTGGCAATCAGCCCCAGCATTTT	CASSLRGQGGNQPQHF
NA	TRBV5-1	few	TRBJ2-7	TGCGCCAGCAGCCCCTTGGACAGATTGAGGGAGCAGTACTTC	CASSPLDRLREQYF
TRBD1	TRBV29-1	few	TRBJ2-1	TGCAGCGTCCAGGGGGAAAGGAATGAGCAGTTCTTC	CSVQGERNEQFF
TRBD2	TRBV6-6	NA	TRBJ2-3	TGTGCCAGCAGTTACACGGGACTACCCCCGGGTACGCAGTATTTT	CASSYTGLPPGTQYF
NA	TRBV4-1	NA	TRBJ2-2	TGCGCCAGCAGCCAAGATCCGTTCACCGGGGAGCTGTTTTTT	CASSQDPFTGELFF
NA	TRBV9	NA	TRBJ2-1	TGTGCCAGCAGCGTAGTAGGGGGAGGGCCGAGGGAGCAGTTCTTC	CASSVVGGGPREQFF
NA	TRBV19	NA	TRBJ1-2	TGTGCCAGTAGTATTCGGAGAGGGGGAGATGGCTACACCTTC	CASSIRRGGDGYTF
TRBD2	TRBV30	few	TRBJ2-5	TGTGCCTACCTAGGACTAGCGGGAGGGGTAGAGACCCAGTACTTC	CAYLGLAGGVETQYF
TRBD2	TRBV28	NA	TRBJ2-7	TGTGCCAGCAGTCCTCCCGGGACTAGCGGGAGTAACGAGCAGTACTTC	CASSPPGTSGSNEQYF
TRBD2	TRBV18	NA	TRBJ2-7	TGTGCCAGCTCACCAGGACTAGCGGGAGGCCACGAGCAGTACTTC	CASSPGLAGGHEQYF
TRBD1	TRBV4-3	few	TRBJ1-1	TGCGCCAGCAGCCCGACAGGGGGCCCTGAAGCTTTCTTT	CASSPTGGPEAFF
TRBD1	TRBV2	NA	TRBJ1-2	TGTGCCAGCAGTGAAGTATCGACAGGGGGAAGTGGCTACACCTTC	CASSEVSTGGSGYTF
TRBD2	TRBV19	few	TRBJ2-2	TGTGCCAGTAGTCCCCGGGGGGGCGTGTTGATCGGGGAGCTGTTTTTT	CASSPRGGVLIGELFF
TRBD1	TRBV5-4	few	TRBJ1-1	TGTGCCAGCGGAGGACAGGGCACTGAAGCTTTCTTT	CASGGQGTEAFF
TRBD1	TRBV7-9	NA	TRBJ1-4	TGTGCCAGCAGCTTAGCACGACAGGGCAAACTGTTTTTT	CASSLARQGKLFF
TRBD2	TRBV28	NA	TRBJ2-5	TGTGCCAGCAGTTTCTTTAGCGGGAGGGTAGAGACCCAGTACTTC	CASSFFSGRVETQYF
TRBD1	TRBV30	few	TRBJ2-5	TGTGCCTGGCATCTACAGGGGCGAGAGACCCAGTACTTC	CAWHLQGRETQYF
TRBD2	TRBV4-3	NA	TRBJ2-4	TGCGCCAGCAGCCGGGACCGAGCGGGAGGGCCGGATATAGCCAAAAACATTCAGTACTTC	CASSRDRAGGPDIAKNIQYF
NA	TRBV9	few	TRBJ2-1	TGTGCCAGCAGCGTAGGACAGCCGCAAAATGAGCAGTTCTTC	CASSVGQPQNEQFF
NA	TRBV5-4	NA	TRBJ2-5	TGTGCCAGCAGCTTGACAGGGTTCGGGGAGACCCAGTACTTC	CASSLTGFGETQYF